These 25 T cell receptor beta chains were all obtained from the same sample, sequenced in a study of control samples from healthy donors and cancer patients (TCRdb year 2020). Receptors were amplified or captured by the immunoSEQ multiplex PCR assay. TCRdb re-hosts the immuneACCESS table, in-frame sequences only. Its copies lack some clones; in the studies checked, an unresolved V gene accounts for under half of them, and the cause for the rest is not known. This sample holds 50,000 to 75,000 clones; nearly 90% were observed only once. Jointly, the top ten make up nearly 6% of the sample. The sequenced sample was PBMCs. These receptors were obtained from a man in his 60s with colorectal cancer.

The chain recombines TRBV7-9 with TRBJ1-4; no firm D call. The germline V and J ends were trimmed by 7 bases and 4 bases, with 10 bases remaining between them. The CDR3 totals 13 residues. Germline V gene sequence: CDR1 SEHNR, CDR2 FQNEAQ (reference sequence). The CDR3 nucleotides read TGTGCCAGCAATATCCGGGGTAATGAAAAACTGTTTTTT. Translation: CASNIRGNEKLFF.

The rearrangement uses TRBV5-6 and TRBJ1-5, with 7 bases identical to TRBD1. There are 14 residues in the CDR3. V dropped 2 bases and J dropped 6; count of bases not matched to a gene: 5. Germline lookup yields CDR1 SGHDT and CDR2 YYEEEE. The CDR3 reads CASSFRGRSQPQHF. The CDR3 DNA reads TGTGCCAGCAGCTTTAGGGGGCGCAGTCAGCCCCAGCATTTT. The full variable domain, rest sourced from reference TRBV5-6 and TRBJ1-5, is DAGVTQSPTHLIKTRGQQVTLRCSPKSGHDTVSWYQQALGQGPQFIFQYYEEEERQRGNFPDRFSGHQFPNYSSELNVNALLLGDSALYLCASSFRGRSQPQHFGDGTRLSIL.

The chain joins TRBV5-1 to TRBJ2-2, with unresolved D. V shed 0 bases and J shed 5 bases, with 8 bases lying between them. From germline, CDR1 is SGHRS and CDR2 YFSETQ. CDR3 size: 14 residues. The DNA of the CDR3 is TGCGCCAGCAGCTTGGGGGGTCCAACCGGGGAGCTGTTTTTT. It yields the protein CASSLGGPTGELFF.

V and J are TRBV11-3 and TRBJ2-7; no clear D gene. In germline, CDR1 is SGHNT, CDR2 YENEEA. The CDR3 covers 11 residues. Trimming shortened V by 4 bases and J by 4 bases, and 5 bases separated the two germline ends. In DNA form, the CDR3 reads TGTGCCAGCAGCTCATTATACGAGCAGTACTTC. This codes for CASSSLYEQYF.

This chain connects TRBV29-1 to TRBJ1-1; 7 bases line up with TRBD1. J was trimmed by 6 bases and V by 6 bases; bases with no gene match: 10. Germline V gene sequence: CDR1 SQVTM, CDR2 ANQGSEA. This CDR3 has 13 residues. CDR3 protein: CSVSGGGSAEAFF. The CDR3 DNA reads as TGCAGCGTGTCGGGAGGGGGCTCGGCTGAAGCTTTCTTT.

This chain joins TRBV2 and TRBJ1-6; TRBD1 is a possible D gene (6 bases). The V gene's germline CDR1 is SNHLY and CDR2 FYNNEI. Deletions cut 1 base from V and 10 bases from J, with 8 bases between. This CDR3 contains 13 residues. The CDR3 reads CASSEVGGSPLHF. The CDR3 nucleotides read TGTGCCAGCAGTGAAGTTGGGGGCTCACCCCTCCACTTT.

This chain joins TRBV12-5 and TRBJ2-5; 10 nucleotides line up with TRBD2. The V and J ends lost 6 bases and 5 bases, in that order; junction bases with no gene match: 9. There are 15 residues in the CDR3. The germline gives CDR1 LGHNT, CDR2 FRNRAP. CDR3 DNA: TGTGCTAGTGGCCCTAGGCTAGCGGGGGACGAGACCCAGTACTTC. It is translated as CASGPRLAGDETQYF.

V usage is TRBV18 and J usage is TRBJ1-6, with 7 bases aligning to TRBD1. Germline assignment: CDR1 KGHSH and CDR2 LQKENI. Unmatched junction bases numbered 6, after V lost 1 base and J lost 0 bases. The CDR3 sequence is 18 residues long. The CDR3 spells CASSPRQGGSSYNSPLHF. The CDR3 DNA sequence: TGTGCCAGCTCACCACGACAGGGTGGTAGCTCCTATAATTCACCCCTCCACTTT.

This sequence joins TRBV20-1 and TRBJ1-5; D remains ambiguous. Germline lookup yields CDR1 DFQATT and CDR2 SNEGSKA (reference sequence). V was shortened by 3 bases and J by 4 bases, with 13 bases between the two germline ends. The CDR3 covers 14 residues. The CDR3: CSASLARKNQPQHF. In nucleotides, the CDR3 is TGCAGTGCTAGTTTAGCGCGGAAGAATCAGCCCCAGCATTTT.

The CDR3 nucleotides read TGCGCCAGCAGCCAAGAAGGTGCCGGCTCCTATGGCTACACCTTC. Translating it yields CASSQEGAGSYGYTF. The chain is built from TRBV4-3 and TRBJ1-2; D call uncertain. The germline gives CDR1 LGHNA, CDR2 YSLEER. Trimming shortened V by 0 bases and J by 4 bases, and 12 bases separated the two germline ends. The CDR3 length is 15 residues.

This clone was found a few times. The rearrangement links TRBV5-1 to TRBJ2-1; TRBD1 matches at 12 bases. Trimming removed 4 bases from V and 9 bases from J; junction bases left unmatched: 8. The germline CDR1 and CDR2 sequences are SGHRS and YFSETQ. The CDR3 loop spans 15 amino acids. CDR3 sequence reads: CASSHGTGGWSEQFF. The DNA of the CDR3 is TGCGCCAGCAGCCACGGGACAGGGGGCTGGAGTGAGCAGTTCTTC.

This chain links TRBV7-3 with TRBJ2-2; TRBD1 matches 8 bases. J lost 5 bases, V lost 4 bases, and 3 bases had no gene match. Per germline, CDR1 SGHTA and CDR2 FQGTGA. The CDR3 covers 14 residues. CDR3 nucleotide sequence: TGTGCCAGCAGCTACACAGGGGGGACCGGGGAGCTGTTTTTT. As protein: CASSYTGGTGELFF.

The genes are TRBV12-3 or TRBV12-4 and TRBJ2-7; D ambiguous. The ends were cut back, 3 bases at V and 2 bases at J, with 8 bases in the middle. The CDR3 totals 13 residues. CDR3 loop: CASSLVPAYEQYF. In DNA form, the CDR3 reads TGTGCCAGCAGTTTGGTCCCTGCCTACGAGCAGTACTTC.

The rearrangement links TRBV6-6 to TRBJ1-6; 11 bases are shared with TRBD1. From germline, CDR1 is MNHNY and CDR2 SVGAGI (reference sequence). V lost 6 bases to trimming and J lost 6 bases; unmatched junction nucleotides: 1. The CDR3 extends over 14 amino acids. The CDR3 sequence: CASRGQGGNSPLHF. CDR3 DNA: TGTGCCAGCAGGGGACAGGGGGGTAATTCACCCCTCCACTTT.

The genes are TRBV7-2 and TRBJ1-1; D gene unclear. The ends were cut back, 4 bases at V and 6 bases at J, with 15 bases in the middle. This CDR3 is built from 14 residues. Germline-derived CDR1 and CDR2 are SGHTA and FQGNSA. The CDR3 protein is CASSSTSGVPEAFF. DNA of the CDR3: TGTGCCAGCAGCTCAACCAGTGGGGTCCCTGAAGCTTTCTTT.

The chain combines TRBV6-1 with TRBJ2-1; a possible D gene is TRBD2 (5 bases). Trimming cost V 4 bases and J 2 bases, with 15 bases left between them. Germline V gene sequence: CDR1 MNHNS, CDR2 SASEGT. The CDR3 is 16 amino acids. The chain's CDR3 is CASSVSPRGPYNEQFF. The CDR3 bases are TGTGCCAGCAGTGTGTCTCCCCGCGGGCCCTACAATGAGCAGTTCTTC.

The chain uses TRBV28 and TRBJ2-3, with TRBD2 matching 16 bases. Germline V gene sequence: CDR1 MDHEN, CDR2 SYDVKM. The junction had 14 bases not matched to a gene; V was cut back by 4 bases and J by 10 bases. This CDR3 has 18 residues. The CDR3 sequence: CASSSQFPGLAGGRAQYF. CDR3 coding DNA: TGTGCCAGCAGTTCCCAATTTCCGGGACTAGCGGGGGGGCGTGCGCAGTATTTT.

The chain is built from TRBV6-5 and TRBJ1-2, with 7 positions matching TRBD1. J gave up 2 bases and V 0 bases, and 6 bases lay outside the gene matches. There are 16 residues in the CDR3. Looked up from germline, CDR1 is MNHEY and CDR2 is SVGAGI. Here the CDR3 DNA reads TGTGCCAGCAGTTACTCCCGGGTACAGGGGAACTATGGCTACACCTTC. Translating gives CASSYSRVQGNYGYTF.

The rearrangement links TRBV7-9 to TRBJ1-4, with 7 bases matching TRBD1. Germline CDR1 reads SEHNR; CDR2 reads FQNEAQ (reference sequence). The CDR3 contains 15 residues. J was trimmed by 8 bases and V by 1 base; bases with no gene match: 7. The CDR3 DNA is TGTGCCAGCAGCTTAGTAGGGGGCGTGGGCGAAAAACTGTTTTTT. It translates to CASSLVGGVGEKLFF.

The CDR3 bases are TGTGCCAGCAGTGAAAGGACTGAGAACACTGAAGCTTTCTTT. Residues: CASSERTENTEAFF. J is TRBJ1-1 and V is TRBV6-1; no clear D. Germline loops: CDR1 MNHNS, CDR2 SASEGT. V dropped 2 bases and J dropped 1 base, with 8 bases sitting between them. The CDR3 covers 14 residues.

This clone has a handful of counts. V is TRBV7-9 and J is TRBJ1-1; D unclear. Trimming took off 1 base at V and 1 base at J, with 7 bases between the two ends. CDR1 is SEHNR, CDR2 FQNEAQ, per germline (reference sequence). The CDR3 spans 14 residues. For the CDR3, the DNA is TGTGCCAGCAGCTTAGTAGGTAGGAACACTGAAGCTTTCTTT. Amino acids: CASSLVGRNTEAFF.

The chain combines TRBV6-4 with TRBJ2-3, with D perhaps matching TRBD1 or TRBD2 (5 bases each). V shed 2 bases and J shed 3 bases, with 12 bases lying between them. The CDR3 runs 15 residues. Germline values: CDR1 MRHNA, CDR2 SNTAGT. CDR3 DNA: TGTGCCAGCAGTGACCGAGGGGCCGAGACAGATACGCAGTATTTT. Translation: CASSDRGAETDTQYF.

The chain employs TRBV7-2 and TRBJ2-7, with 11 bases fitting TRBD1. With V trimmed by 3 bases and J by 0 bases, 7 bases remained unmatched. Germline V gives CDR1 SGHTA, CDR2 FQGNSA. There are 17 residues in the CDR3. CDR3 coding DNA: TGTGCCAGCAGCTTGCCCGGACAGGGGGCGTACTCCTACGAGCAGTACTTC. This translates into CASSLPGQGAYSYEQYF.

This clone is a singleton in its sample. The DNA of the CDR3 is TGTGCCAGCAGCCAAGCCATACTAGCGGACTACGAGCAGTACTTC. This translates into CASSQAILADYEQYF. The rearrangement uses TRBV3-1 (or the pseudogene TRBV3-2) and TRBJ2-7, with 8 bases fitting TRBD2. The germline CDR1 and CDR2 sequences are LGHDT and YNNKEL (reference sequence). The CDR3 covers 15 residues. The ends lost 1 base at V and 3 bases at J; junction bases unmatched: 5.

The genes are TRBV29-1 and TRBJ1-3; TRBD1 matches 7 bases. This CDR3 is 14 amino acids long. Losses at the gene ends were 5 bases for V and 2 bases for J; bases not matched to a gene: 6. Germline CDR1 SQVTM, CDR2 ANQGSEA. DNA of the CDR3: TGCAGCGTTCGACAGGGCGGGGCTGGAAACACCATATATTTT. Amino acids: CSVRQGGAGNTIYF. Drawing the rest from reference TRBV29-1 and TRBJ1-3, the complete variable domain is SAVISQKPSRDICQRGTSLTIQCQVDSQVTMMFWYRQQPGQSLTLIATANQGSEATYESGFVIDKFPISRPNLTFSTLTVSNMSPEDSSIYLCSVRQGGAGNTIYFGEGSWLTVV.